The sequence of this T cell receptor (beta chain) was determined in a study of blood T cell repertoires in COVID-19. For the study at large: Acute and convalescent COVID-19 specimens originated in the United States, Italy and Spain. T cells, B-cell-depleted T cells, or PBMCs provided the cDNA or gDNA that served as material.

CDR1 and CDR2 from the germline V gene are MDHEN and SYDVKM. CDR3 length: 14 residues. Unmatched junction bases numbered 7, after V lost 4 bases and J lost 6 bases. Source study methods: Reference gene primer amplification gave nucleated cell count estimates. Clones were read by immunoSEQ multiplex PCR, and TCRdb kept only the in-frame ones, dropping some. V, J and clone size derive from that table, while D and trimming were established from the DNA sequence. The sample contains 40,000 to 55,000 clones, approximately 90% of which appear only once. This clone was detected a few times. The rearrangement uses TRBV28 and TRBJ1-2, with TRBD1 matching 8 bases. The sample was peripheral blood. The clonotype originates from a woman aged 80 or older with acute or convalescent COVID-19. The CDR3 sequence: CASSSLDRDNGYTF. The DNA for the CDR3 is TGTGCCAGCAGTTCCCTGGACAGGGATAATGGCTACACCTTC.